This T cell receptor beta chain was recovered during a study of cytomegalovirus exposure and HLA in healthy donors. In the study overall: The study's early data release held tens of millions of unique TCRs from HLA-typed donors.

V lost 3 bases to trimming and J lost 5 bases, with 11 bases between them. CDR1 and CDR2 (germline): ENHRY, SYGVKD. The CDR3 contains 14 residues. Details on this clone: Its cognate antigen is unknown.

Vbeta (60) and Jbeta (13) primers were used in the PCR. Method: immunoSEQ multiplex PCR; TCRdb's copy keeps in-frame clones and lacks some. The sample has 65,000 to 100,000 clones, roughly three quarters seen once; the top ten hold 3% to 3.5%. Study results and caveats: Presence/absence analysis assumed near-uniform sequencing depth across donors. A later analysis linked a missense DCLRE1C variant to TCR beta V- and J-gene trimming.

The sequence came from a middle-aged man in good health and CMV-seronegative. The sequencing input was PBMCs. The chain joins TRBV10-3 to TRBJ2-1; D perhaps matches TRBD1 (6 bases). CDR3 nucleotide sequence: TGTGCCATCAGTGAACAGGGCAGACACAATGAGCAGTTCTTC. Translating it yields CAISEQGRHNEQFF.